This entry lists 25 T cell receptor beta chains sequenced from one sample in a study of cytomegalovirus exposure and HLA in healthy donors. The study ran its PCR with 60 Vbeta and 13 Jbeta primers. TCRdb's copy holds only in-frame clones and misses some; the assay was immunoSEQ multiplex PCR. The sample records approximately 150,000 clones, roughly 76% being singletons. The specimen sequenced was PBMCs. These receptors were taken from a human donor in good health.

This chain uses TRBV27 with TRBJ2-5, with D possibly TRBD2 on 6 matching bases. TRBJ2-7 matches the DNA end more closely, so the J call is doubtful. CDR3 length equals 13 residues. Germline V CDR1 and CDR2: MNHEY, SMNVEV (reference sequence). CDR3 DNA sequence: TGTGCCAGCAGTTTAGGGACTTACTACGAGCAGTACTTC. It is translated as CASSLGTYYEQYF.

Here the CDR3 reads CASSLGLAGTDTQYF. CDR3 bases: TGTGCCAGCAGCTTGGGACTAGCGGGGACAGATACGCAGTATTTT. The rearrangement links TRBV7-2 to TRBJ2-3, with 13 bases aligning to TRBD2. With 3 bases clipped from V and 3 bases from J, the junction kept 0 bases outside the gene matches. The germline gives CDR1 SGHTA, CDR2 FQGNSA. The CDR3 has 15 amino acids.

V usage is TRBV28 and J usage is TRBJ1-6; TRBD1 matches 7 bases. In germline, CDR1 is MDHEN, CDR2 SYDVKM. This CDR3 region has 15 residues. With 7 bases clipped from V and 5 bases from J, the junction kept 8 bases outside the gene matches. CDR3 amino acids: CASKTGTADNSPLHF. The CDR3 nucleotides are TGTGCCAGCAAAACCGGGACAGCAGATAATTCACCCCTCCACTTT.

V usage is TRBV7-2 and J usage is TRBJ1-3; D unclear. V lost 5 bases and J lost 0, with 5 bases in between. This CDR3 has 13 residues. Germline CDR1 and CDR2: SGHTA and FQGNSA. The CDR3 bases are TGTGCCAGCAGCCCAGTCTCTGGAAACACCATATATTTT. Protein product: CASSPVSGNTIYF.

The chain couples TRBV9 to TRBJ2-7; TRBD2 might be the D (6 bases). The CDR3 has 15 amino acids. The V gene lost 3 bases and the J gene lost 1 base, with 14 bases spanning the gap. The germline V gene has CDR1 SGDLS and CDR2 YYNGEE. In DNA form, the CDR3 reads TGTGCCAGCAGCGACGCGGCGGGGCCATCCTACGAGCAGTACTTC. This gives the protein CASSDAAGPSYEQYF.

V is TRBV5-6 and J is TRBJ2-2; 9 bases fit TRBD1. Germline values: CDR1 SGHDT, CDR2 YYEEEE. V gave up 4 bases and J gave up 8 bases; unmatched junction bases: 9. This CDR3 region has 15 residues. CDR3 region: CASSKTGGIIGELFF. CDR3 bases: TGTGCCAGCAGCAAGACAGGGGGTATTATTGGGGAGCTGTTTTTT.

This rearrangement joins TRBV27 to TRBJ2-2; a possible D gene is TRBD2 (5 bases). The CDR3 spans 15 residues. The germline V and J ends were trimmed by 6 bases and 0 bases, with 11 bases remaining between them. Per the germline V gene, CDR1 is MNHEY and CDR2 is SMNVEV (reference sequence). CDR3 loop: CASRGRGPNTGELFF. The CDR3 nucleotides are TGTGCCAGCAGGGGGAGAGGCCCGAACACCGGGGAGCTGTTTTTT.

This chain links TRBV5-1 with TRBJ2-5; D perhaps matches TRBD1 (6 bases). The J call could be wrong; TRBJ2-7 is a better fit for the DNA end. CDR3 size: 13 residues. The germline CDR1 and CDR2 sequences are SGHRS and YFSETQ. The CDR3 region has the DNA TGCGCCAGCAGCTTGGGGACAGTCTACGAGCAGTACTTC. Amino acids: CASSLGTVYEQYF.

The chain couples TRBV9 to TRBJ2-3, with 14 positions matching TRBD2. The CDR3 has 17 residues. Germline trimming cut 3 bases from V and 2 bases from J; bases unmatched to any gene: 5. Germline lookup yields CDR1 SGDLS and CDR2 YYNGEE. CDR3 sequence reads: CASSARTSGGFTDTQYF. The CDR3 nucleotides read TGTGCCAGCAGCGCCCGGACTAGCGGGGGGTTCACAGATACGCAGTATTTT.

The chain recombines TRBV6-1 with TRBJ2-1; a weak D match, TRBD1 (6 bases). The CDR3 sequence is 15 residues long. The V end lost 6 bases, the J end lost 3 bases, and 15 bases lay between the germline ends. The germline V gene has CDR1 MNHNS and CDR2 SASEGT. The CDR3 reads CASRADSNNYNEQFF. CDR3 DNA: TGTGCCAGCAGGGCGGACAGTAACAACTACAATGAGCAGTTCTTC.

This sequence joins TRBV7-2 and TRBJ2-5, with TRBD2 matching over 9 bases. With V trimmed by 2 bases and J by 2 bases, 6 bases remained unmatched. CDR3 size: 16 residues. CDR1 is SGHTA, CDR2 FQGNSA, per germline. CDR3 protein: CASSLNLAGGQETQYF. CDR3 in DNA: TGTGCCAGCAGCTTAAATCTGGCGGGGGGGCAAGAGACCCAGTACTTC.

The rearrangement uses TRBV27 and TRBJ1-1; TRBD1 matches at 7 bases. CDR3 length: 15 amino acids. J gave up 0 bases and V 6 bases, and 7 bases lay outside the gene matches. Looked up from germline, CDR1 is MNHEY and CDR2 is SMNVEV (reference sequence). The CDR3 region has the DNA TGTGCCAGCAGAACCCGGGACAGAATGAACACTGAAGCTTTCTTT. Translating gives CASRTRDRMNTEAFF.

The V call is TRBV7-8, the J call TRBJ1-2, with 7 bases fitting TRBD1. The CDR3 has 18 residues. The J segment lost 8 bases and the V segment lost 6 bases, leaving 24 bases of the junction unmatched. CDR1 SGHVS and CDR2 FQNEAQ come from the germline V gene. The CDR3 loop reads CASSKEGAGSHSRYGYTF. CDR3 nucleotide sequence: TGTGCCAGCAGTAAGGAGGGGGCAGGGTCACACTCTCGGTACGGCTACACCTTC.

The chain combines TRBV6-5 with TRBJ1-1; no reliable D call. This CDR3 is built from 15 residues. The V end was cut by 2 bases, the J end by 0 bases, with 10 bases between. In germline, CDR1 is MNHEY, CDR2 SVGAGI. CDR3 bases: TGTGCCAGCAGTTACACCGGGGTTCTGAACACTGAAGCTTTCTTT. Its translation: CASSYTGVLNTEAFF.

This clone was observed a single time. The chain employs TRBV5-6 and TRBJ1-2; TRBD1 is a possible D gene (6 bases). Germline V gene data show CDR1 as SGHDT and CDR2 as YYEEEE. With 4 bases removed from V and 5 bases from J, the gap between germline ends came to 15 bases. The CDR3 extends over 14 amino acids. The CDR3 coding sequence is TGTGCCAGCAGCGTAGCACAGGGTGGGTATGGCTACACCTTC. Protein sequence: CASSVAQGGYGYTF.

The chain carries TRBV5-4 and TRBJ2-5; the D gene is possibly TRBD1 (6 bases). Trimming cost V 4 bases and J 4 bases, with 14 bases left between them. Per germline, CDR1 SGHNT and CDR2 YYREEE (reference sequence). This CDR3 region has 14 residues. CDR3 residues: CASSVGQKGETQYF. DNA for the CDR3: TGTGCCAGCAGCGTCGGACAGAAAGGAGAGACCCAGTACTTC.

The V call is TRBV7-9, the J call TRBJ1-6; possibly TRBD1 for D (6 bases). CDR1 SEHNR and CDR2 FQNEAQ come from the germline V gene (reference sequence). This CDR3 has 15 residues. V dropped 4 bases and J dropped 7 bases, with 14 bases sitting between them. CDR3 sequence: CASSSRDKRNSPLHF. In nucleotides, the CDR3 is TGTGCCAGCAGCTCCCGGGACAAAAGGAATTCACCCCTCCACTTT. Using reference TRBV7-9 and TRBJ1-6 for the parts outside the CDR3, the full variable domain is DTGVSQNPRHKITKRGQNVTFRCDPISEHNRLYWYRQTLGQGPEFLTYFQNEAQLEKSRLLSDRFSAERPKGSFSTLEIQRTEQGDSAMYLCASSSRDKRNSPLHFGNGTRLTVT.

The rearrangement links TRBV25-1 to TRBJ2-7; the match to TRBD1 covers 7 bases. CDR3 length: 13 residues. The J segment lost 3 bases and the V segment lost 10 bases, leaving 9 bases of the junction unmatched. Germline CDR1 and CDR2: MGHDK and SYGVNS. The CDR3 nucleotides are TGTGCCACCGAAGGGACAGCCCTCTACGAGCAGTACTTC. This encodes CATEGTALYEQYF.

The rearrangement joins TRBV6-5 to TRBJ2-7; 7 nucleotides agree with TRBD2. The CDR3 contains 15 residues. Trimming took 2 bases from V and 7 from J; bases not matched to a gene: 11. In germline, CDR1 is MNHEY, CDR2 SVGAGI. The CDR3 DNA reads TGTGCCAGCAGTTACGGGAGGGAATCTACGAGAGAGCAGTACTTC. Protein sequence: CASSYGRESTREQYF.

This clone was picked up a small number of times. The rearrangement joins TRBV29-1 to TRBJ1-1; no reliable D call. Germline CDR1 is SQVTM and CDR2 is ANQGSEA. The CDR3 totals 12 residues. Between the trimmed V and J ends, which lost 4 bases and 5 bases, there was a span of 11 bases. The CDR3 DNA sequence: TGCAGCGTTGCCGAGGGAGGGACTGAAGCTTTCTTT. Protein: CSVAEGGTEAFF.

This clone was seen only a few times. The chain combines TRBV4-3 with TRBJ2-1; 9 nucleotides match TRBD2. In germline, CDR1 is LGHNA, CDR2 YSLEER. The CDR3 sequence is 17 residues long. The junction had 8 bases not matched to a gene; V was cut back by 0 bases and J by 5 bases. The CDR3 spells CASSQDRPSGANNEQFF. In DNA form, the CDR3 reads TGCGCCAGCAGCCAAGATAGGCCTAGCGGGGCCAACAATGAGCAGTTCTTC.

The chain uses TRBV6-5 and TRBJ1-4, with 7 bases matching TRBD1. Germline loops: CDR1 MNHEY, CDR2 SVGAGI. The V and J ends lost 0 bases and 5 bases, in that order; junction bases with no gene match: 3. This CDR3 region has 15 residues. The CDR3 nucleotides read TGTGCCAGCAGTTACTCTGGGACAGAGAATGAAAAACTGTTTTTT. It specifies CASSYSGTENEKLFF.

The CDR3 is CASSPGGHTDTQYF. CDR3 coding DNA: TGTGCCAGCAGTCCGGGGGGGCACACAGATACGCAGTATTTT. This chain uses TRBV6-4 with TRBJ2-3; 8 positions agree with TRBD2. This CDR3 comprises 14 residues. Germline CDR1 is MRHNA and CDR2 is SNTAGT. J gave up 2 bases and V 5 bases, and 3 bases lay outside the gene matches.

J is TRBJ2-5 and V is TRBV19; D possibly corresponds to TRBD1 (5 bases). Between the trimmed V and J ends, which lost 8 bases and 5 bases, there was a span of 9 bases. This CDR3 spans 11 amino acids. The germline V gene encodes CDR1 LNHDA and CDR2 SQIVND (reference sequence). The DNA for the CDR3 is TGTGCCAGTCAGGGTGGGGAGACCCAGTACTTC. It codes for CASQGGETQYF.

The J gene is TRBJ1-1, the V gene TRBV6-1, with 8 bases matching TRBD1. The ends lost 6 bases at V and 1 base at J; junction bases unmatched: 1. The CDR3 is made up of 13 amino acids. Per germline, CDR1 MNHNS and CDR2 SASEGT. The CDR3, as DNA: TGTGCCAGCAGAGGGACAGGGAACACTGAAGCTTTCTTT. This translates into CASRGTGNTEAFF.